The 32 T cell receptor beta chains presented below share a single source sample, sequenced in a study of blood T cell repertoires in COVID-19. Method: immunoSEQ multiplex PCR; TCRdb's copy keeps in-frame clones and lacks some. The sample shows around 340,000 clones, more than 70% of them seen only once. The sequenced material came from PBMCs or T cells enriched from blood (not recorded which). Source of these receptors: a woman aged 30 to 39 who had been exposed to COVID-19.

This clone was recorded once. J is TRBJ2-5 and V is TRBV18; TRBD2 might be the D (5 bases). Germline V lookup: CDR1 KGHSH, CDR2 LQKENI. V was shortened by 5 bases and J by 0 bases, with 13 bases between the two germline ends. The CDR3 has 15 amino acids. For the CDR3, the DNA is TGTGCCAGCTCAGCCCGGACTTCGTACCAAGAGACCCAGTACTTC. Translating it yields CASSARTSYQETQYF. Together with reference TRBV18 and TRBJ2-5, the CDR3 gives the full variable domain: NAGVMQNPRHLVRRRGQEARLRCSPMKGHSHVYWYRQLPEEGLKFMVYLQKENIIDESGMPKERFSAEFPKEGPSILRIQQVVRGDSAAYFCASSARTSYQETQYFGPGTRLLVL.

CDR3 residues: CASTSTGAGNVLTF. The CDR3 DNA follows: TGTGCCAGTACCTCGACAGGGGCGGGCAACGTCCTGACTTTC. The chain joins TRBV19 to TRBJ2-6, with TRBD1 identical over 8 bases. V was clipped by 7 bases and J by 9 bases; unmatched bases: 8. Germline-derived CDR1 and CDR2 are LNHDA and SQIVND (reference sequence). The CDR3 covers 14 residues.

The chain combines TRBV21-1 with TRBJ2-7; the table's D call, TRBD1, was not checked against the DNA. TRBV21-1 is designated a pseudogene. The CDR3 contains 15 residues. CDR3 sequence: CASSKFQGAYYEQYF. CDR3 nucleotide sequence: TGTGCCAGCAGCAAATTTCAGGGGGCGTACTACGAGCAGTACTTC.

The V and J genes are TRBV9 and TRBJ2-5, with 9 bases that match TRBD2. The CDR3 loop spans 17 amino acids. Germline V gives CDR1 SGDLS, CDR2 YYNGEE. The trim removed 3 bases at V and 5 bases at J, leaving 14 bases unmatched. DNA of the CDR3: TGTGCCAGCAGCGCGACTCCTCCGGGACTAGCTACGGAGACCCAGTACTTC. The encoded protein is CASSATPPGLATETQYF.

The chain employs TRBV28 and TRBJ2-5; 11 bases are shared with TRBD2. The CDR3 is 17 residues long. CDR1 is MDHEN and CDR2 is SYDVKM in the germline V gene. Germline trimming cut 3 bases from V and 5 bases from J; bases unmatched to any gene: 11. The CDR3 DNA sequence: TGTGCCAGCAGTTTTATAGCGGGAGGGCCGAAGTTGGAGACCCAGTACTTC. Amino acid sequence: CASSFIAGGPKLETQYF.

The CDR3 loop reads CASTSIDGYTF. CDR3 in DNA: TGTGCCAGTACCAGTATCGATGGCTACACCTTC. The chain is built from TRBV19 and TRBJ1-2; D call uncertain. CDR3 length: 11 residues. Germline values: CDR1 LNHDA, CDR2 SQIVND (reference sequence). V lost 7 bases, J lost 6 bases, and 9 bases lay in between.

This chain uses TRBV7-3 with TRBJ2-1; 8 bases agree with TRBD2. The trim removed 8 bases at V and 2 bases at J, leaving 5 bases unmatched. Germline V gene sequence: CDR1 SGHTA, CDR2 FQGTGA. The CDR3 consists of 14 residues. CDR3 in DNA: TGTGCCAGCGGACCGGGACTAGCCTACAATGAGCAGTTCTTC. It specifies CASGPGLAYNEQFF.

The chain recombines TRBV5-8 with TRBJ2-7; 10 nucleotides align to TRBD1. The CDR3 covers 15 residues. After removal of 3 bases from V and 7 bases from J, the junction contained 10 bases not matched to a gene. Germline values: CDR1 SGHTS, CDR2 YDEGEE. The CDR3 protein is CASSSTGQGIEEQYF. CDR3 in DNA: TGTGCCAGCAGCTCAACGGGACAGGGGATCGAGGAGCAGTACTTC. The complete variable domain, with remaining parts taken from reference TRBV5-8 and TRBJ2-7, reads EAGVTQSPTHLIKTRGQQATLRCSPISGHTSVYWYQQALGLGLQFLLWYDEGEERNRGNFPPRFSGRQFPNYSSELNVNALELEDSALYLCASSSTGQGIEEQYFGPGTRLTVT.

The chain has TRBV28 and TRBJ2-7; 9 nucleotides match TRBD1. Germline V gives CDR1 MDHEN, CDR2 SYDVKM. V shed 8 bases, J shed 5 bases, and the junction held 10 bases outside the gene matches. The CDR3 extends over 14 amino acids. Here the CDR3 reads CASYPGQGPHEQYF. The CDR3 nucleotides are TGTGCCAGCTACCCCGGACAGGGGCCCCACGAGCAGTACTTC.

The count of this clone is one. The rearrangement links TRBV7-3 to TRBJ2-1; the D gene is possibly TRBD2 (6 bases). Germline CDR1 SGHTA, CDR2 FQGTGA. The CDR3 spans 13 residues. V lost 8 bases to trimming and J lost 6 bases, with 14 bases between them. This CDR3 reads CASGQTSFNEQFF. The CDR3 bases are TGTGCCAGCGGCCAGACTAGTTTCAATGAGCAGTTCTTC.

V usage is TRBV4-1 and J usage is TRBJ2-1; 9 bases are a match to TRBD1. CDR1 and CDR2 from the germline V gene are MGHRA and YSYEKL. V lost 3 bases to trimming and J lost 2 bases; unmatched junction nucleotides: 14. The CDR3 has 19 residues. In nucleotides, the CDR3 is TGCGCCAGCAGCCATCCCCCTTCCCCGGACAGGGGCACCTACAATGAGCAGTTCTTC. Encoded protein: CASSHPPSPDRGTYNEQFF.

The chain uses TRBV5-6 and TRBJ2-1; unclear D gene. The CDR3 consists of 13 residues. Germline V CDR1 and CDR2: SGHDT, YYEEEE. The V end lost 4 bases, the J end lost 6 bases, and 11 bases lay between the germline ends. The CDR3 loop reads CASSPTFANEQFF. Here the CDR3 DNA reads TGTGCCAGCAGCCCGACTTTCGCCAATGAGCAGTTCTTC.

The rearrangement uses TRBV9 and TRBJ1-4, with no clear D. CDR1 is SGDLS, CDR2 YYNGEE, per germline. The CDR3 consists of 14 residues. V was trimmed by 4 bases and J by 2 bases, leaving 9 bases between them. The CDR3 protein is CASSPGVTNEKLFF. DNA of the CDR3: TGTGCCAGCAGCCCGGGAGTTACTAATGAAAAACTGTTTTTT. The complete variable domain, with remaining parts taken from reference TRBV9 and TRBJ1-4, reads DSGVTQTPKHLITATGQRVTLRCSPRSGDLSVYWYQQSLDQGLQFLIQYYNGEERAKGNILERFSAQQFPDLHSELNLSSLELGDSALYFCASSPGVTNEKLFFGSGTQLSVL.

The CDR3 loop reads CASSPRLDSISSYEQYF. As DNA, the CDR3 is TGTGCCAGCAGCCCTCGGCTCGACTCTATCAGCTCCTACGAGCAGTACTTC. The chain employs TRBV14 and TRBJ2-7; the D is unclear. Germline V lookup: CDR1 SGHDN, CDR2 FVKESK. The CDR3 runs 17 residues. V was clipped by 4 bases and J by 0 bases, with 19 bases between them.

This chain connects TRBV19 to TRBJ2-7; 7 bases agree with TRBD2. CDR1 is LNHDA and CDR2 is SQIVND in the germline V gene (reference sequence). V was clipped by 5 bases and J by 0 bases; unmatched bases: 1. The CDR3 length is 13 residues. The CDR3 reads CASSGDYSYEQYF. Written as DNA, the CDR3 is TGTGCCAGTAGTGGGGACTACTCCTACGAGCAGTACTTC.

This chain links TRBV19 with TRBJ1-1; D gene ambiguous. The CDR3 is made up of 13 amino acids. Trimming cost V 5 bases and J 4 bases, with 11 bases left between them. From germline, CDR1 is LNHDA and CDR2 SQIVND (reference sequence). The CDR3 sequence: CASSPRRATEAFF. The CDR3 region has the DNA TGTGCCAGTAGTCCCCGTCGAGCCACTGAAGCTTTCTTT. Together with reference TRBV19 and TRBJ1-1, the CDR3 gives the full variable domain: DGGITQSPKYLFRKEGQNVTLSCEQNLNHDAMYWYRQDPGQGLRLIYYSQIVNDFQKGDIAEGYSVSREKKESFPLTVTSAQKNPTAFYLCASSPRRATEAFFGQGTRLTVV.

This chain connects TRBV6-5 to TRBJ1-2; the match to TRBD1 covers 9 bases. This CDR3 has 16 amino acids. Germline assignment: CDR1 MNHEY and CDR2 SVGAGI. Trimming took 0 bases from V and 6 from J; bases not matched to a gene: 8. The CDR3 DNA reads TGTGCCAGCAGTTACTCCGCTGCCGGGACAGGGAATGGCTACACCTTC. It codes for CASSYSAAGTGNGYTF.

This rearrangement joins TRBV18 to TRBJ2-6; tentative D call: TRBD2 (5 bases). Trimming stripped 3 bases from V and 4 bases from J, with 10 bases between. The CDR3 spans 15 residues. The V gene's germline CDR1 is KGHSH and CDR2 LQKENI. The DNA of the CDR3 is TGTGCCAGCTCACCGGAGGTTTCCGGGGCCAACGTCCTGACTTTC. The encoded protein is CASSPEVSGANVLTF.

V is TRBV27 and J is TRBJ2-7; tentatively, D is TRBD1 (6 bases). V shed 6 bases and J shed 3 bases, with 24 bases lying between them. Germline loops: CDR1 MNHEY, CDR2 SMNVEV (reference sequence). The CDR3 length is 17 residues. The CDR3 here is CASSPRGLGLLIYEQYF. CDR3 DNA sequence: TGTGCCAGCAGCCCCAGGGGCCTAGGTCTTCTGATCTACGAGCAGTACTTC.

The gene calls are TRBV27 and TRBJ2-1; possible D gene TRBD2, 6 bases. The CDR3 covers 14 residues. Germline V gene data show CDR1 as MNHEY and CDR2 as SMNVEV (reference sequence). V was shortened by 2 bases and J by 4 bases, with 9 bases between the two germline ends. In nucleotides, the CDR3 is TGTGCCAGCAGTTTACCGGGACTGTACAATGAGCAGTTCTTC. This translates into CASSLPGLYNEQFF.

The CDR3 spells CASSPGTGGLTEAFF. The CDR3, as DNA: TGCGCCAGCAGCCCAGGGACAGGGGGCCTGACTGAAGCTTTCTTT. The chain uses TRBV5-1 and TRBJ1-1, with TRBD1 matching 12 bases. CDR1 and CDR2 (germline): SGHRS, YFSETQ. The length of the CDR3 is 15 residues. The junction had 6 bases not matched to a gene; V was cut back by 4 bases and J by 5 bases.

The rearrangement joins TRBV7-9 to TRBJ1-4; the match to TRBD1 covers 9 bases. Germline assignment: CDR1 SEHNR and CDR2 FQNEAQ (reference sequence). J was trimmed by 6 bases and V by 5 bases; bases with no gene match: 4. The CDR3 has 14 residues. The CDR3 is CASSQGQGYEKLFF. CDR3 DNA: TGTGCCAGCAGCCAAGGACAGGGGTATGAAAAACTGTTTTTT.

The V and J genes are TRBV24-1 and TRBJ2-1; 7 bases map to TRBD2. Germline CDR1 KGHDR, CDR2 SFDVKD. J gave up 4 bases and V 9 bases, and 8 bases lay outside the gene matches. The CDR3 spans 14 residues. For the CDR3, the DNA is TGTGCCACCCTCCCGAAGCGGGGATACAATGAGCAGTTCTTC. Translation gives CATLPKRGYNEQFF.

This clone was seen a single time. The chain links TRBV5-5 to TRBJ1-1; TRBD1 matches 8 bases. Per the germline V gene, CDR1 is SGHKS and CDR2 is YYEKEE (reference sequence). The CDR3 is 16 residues long. J was trimmed by 7 bases and V by 3 bases; bases with no gene match: 14. The CDR3 is CASSSRTGLRLIEAFF. The CDR3 nucleotides read TGTGCCAGCAGCTCCCGGACAGGGCTGAGACTTATTGAAGCTTTCTTT.

This chain links TRBV30 with TRBJ2-7; D is ambiguous. This CDR3 spans 11 amino acids. Per the germline V gene, CDR1 is GTSNPN and CDR2 is SVGIG (reference sequence). Deletions cut 3 bases from V and 3 bases from J, with 6 bases between. CDR3 DNA: TGTGCCTGGAGCTATAGCTACGAGCAGTACTTC. Translating gives CAWSYSYEQYF.

The rearrangement joins TRBV11-2 to TRBJ2-4; TRBD2 matches 10 bases. Per germline, CDR1 SGHAT and CDR2 FQNNGV. The CDR3 contains 16 residues. The J segment lost 8 bases and the V segment lost 5 bases, leaving 12 bases of the junction unmatched. The CDR3 bases are TGTGCCAGCAGCGTGATTTCTAGCGGGAGTCGTCACATTCAGTACTTC. Amino acid sequence: CASSVISSGSRHIQYF.

This sequence joins TRBV19 and TRBJ2-1, with D perhaps TRBD2 (6 bases). V lost 4 bases to trimming and J lost 9 bases, with 19 bases between them. Per the germline V gene, CDR1 is LNHDA and CDR2 is SQIVND (reference sequence). CDR3 length equals 15 residues. CDR3 sequence: CASSKQSGSPGEQFF. In DNA, the CDR3 is TGTGCCAGTAGTAAACAAAGCGGGTCGCCGGGTGAGCAGTTCTTC.

The CDR3, as DNA: TGTGCCAGTAAAGACAGGGGAGCTAACTATGGCTACACCTTC. Amino acid sequence: CASKDRGANYGYTF. The gene calls are TRBV27 and TRBJ1-2; 8 nucleotides match TRBD1. The CDR3 runs to 14 residues. Germline lookup yields CDR1 MNHEY and CDR2 SMNVEV (reference sequence). With 9 bases clipped from V and 0 bases from J, the junction kept 6 bases outside the gene matches.

The rearrangement joins TRBV19 to TRBJ2-6; D unresolved. From germline, CDR1 is LNHDA and CDR2 SQIVND (reference sequence). The V end lost 7 bases, the J end lost 2 bases, and 9 bases lay between the germline ends. This CDR3 has 14 amino acids. The CDR3 sequence is CASTPSPGANVLTF. The CDR3 DNA reads as TGTGCCAGTACCCCTTCCCCTGGGGCCAACGTCCTGACTTTC.

This chain links TRBV11-2 with TRBJ2-1; tentatively, D is TRBD1 (5 bases). The CDR3 loop spans 15 amino acids. The germline V gene has CDR1 SGHAT and CDR2 FQNNGV. The germline V and J ends were trimmed by 2 bases and 6 bases, with 14 bases remaining between them. The CDR3 sequence is CASSLRWGQGNEQFF. DNA for the CDR3: TGTGCCAGCAGCTTAAGATGGGGTCAGGGCAATGAGCAGTTCTTC.

This sequence joins TRBV6-2 or TRBV6-3 and TRBJ2-4, with 7 bases aligning to TRBD1. The V segment lost 4 bases and the J segment 5 bases; nucleotides outside the gene matches: 5. From germline, CDR1 is MNHEY and CDR2 SVGEGT. The CDR3 has 14 amino acids. The CDR3 sequence: CASSWGQSENIQYF. As DNA, the CDR3 is TGTGCCAGCAGTTGGGGACAGAGCGAAAACATTCAGTACTTC.

With respect to this clone: Since no conserved phenylalanine or tryptophan closes the CDR3, a read error is the likely cause. The DNA is left out, because the CDR3 cannot be placed on it with certainty; the CDR3 is given as TCRdb lists it. CDR3 protein: CASSERGWVEALI. V is TRBV6-1 and J is TRBJ1-1. The CDR3 is 13 amino acids in total, end residues counted. Germline lookup yields CDR1 MNHNS and CDR2 SASEGT.